This T cell receptor (beta chain) was found in a study of blood T cell repertoires in COVID-19. The overall study: From the United States, Italy and Spain came samples of acute and convalescent COVID-19. T cells, B-cell-depleted T cells, or PBMCs provided the cDNA or gDNA that served as material.

Original methodology: Counts of nucleated cells, estimated from reference gene primer amplification, were obtained. Sequencing was performed with immunoSEQ multiplex PCR; in TCRdb, only in-frame clones are kept and a portion is missing. V and J calls and clone size are copied from that table; D and trimming were computed from the DNA. The table has fewer than 150,000 clones, less than 75% seen once; the top ten hold more than 0.75%. This clone was seen a few times. This sequence was found in a human donor with acute or convalescent COVID-19. The donor label of this sample is uncertain. Sequencing was done on a sample of peripheral blood.

In nucleotides, the CDR3 is TGCGCCAGCAGTGTGGGGGGGTCAAGGCGCACTGAAGCTTTCTTT. Residues: CASSVGGSRRTEAFF. The chain carries TRBV10-2 and TRBJ1-1; tentative D call: TRBD1 (5 bases). CDR3 length: 15 amino acids. V was clipped by 4 bases and J by 4 bases, with 16 bases between them. Germline lookup yields CDR1 WSHSY and CDR2 SAAADI.